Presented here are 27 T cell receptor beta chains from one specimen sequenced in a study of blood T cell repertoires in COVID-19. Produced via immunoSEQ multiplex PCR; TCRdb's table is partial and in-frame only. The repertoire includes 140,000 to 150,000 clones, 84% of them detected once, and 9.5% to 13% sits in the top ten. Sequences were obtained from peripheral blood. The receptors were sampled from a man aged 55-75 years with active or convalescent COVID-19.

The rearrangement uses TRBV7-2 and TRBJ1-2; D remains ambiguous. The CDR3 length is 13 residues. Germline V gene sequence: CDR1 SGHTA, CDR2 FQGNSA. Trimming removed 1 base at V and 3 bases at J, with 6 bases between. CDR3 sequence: CASSLGPDYGYTF. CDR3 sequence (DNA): TGTGCCAGCAGCTTAGGGCCCGACTATGGCTACACCTTC.

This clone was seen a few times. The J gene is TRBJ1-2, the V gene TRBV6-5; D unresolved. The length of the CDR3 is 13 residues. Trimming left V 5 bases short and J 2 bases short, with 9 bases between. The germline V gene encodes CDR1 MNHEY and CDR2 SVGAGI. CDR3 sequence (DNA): TGTGCCAGCAGTCCTCCGGGGAACTATGGCTACACCTTC. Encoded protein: CASSPPGNYGYTF.

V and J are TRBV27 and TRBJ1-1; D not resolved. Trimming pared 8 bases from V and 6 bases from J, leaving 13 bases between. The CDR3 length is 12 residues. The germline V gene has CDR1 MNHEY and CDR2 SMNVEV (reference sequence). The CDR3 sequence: CASHQRDSEAFF. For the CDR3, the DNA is TGTGCCAGCCATCAACGGGATTCTGAAGCTTTCTTT.

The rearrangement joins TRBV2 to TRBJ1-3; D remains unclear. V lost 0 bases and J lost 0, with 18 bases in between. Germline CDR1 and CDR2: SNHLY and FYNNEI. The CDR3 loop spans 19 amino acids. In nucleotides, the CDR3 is TGTGCCAGCAGTGAAGCGCTCCCTGGACTGTCGTACTCTGGAAACACCATATATTTT. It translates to CASSEALPGLSYSGNTIYF.

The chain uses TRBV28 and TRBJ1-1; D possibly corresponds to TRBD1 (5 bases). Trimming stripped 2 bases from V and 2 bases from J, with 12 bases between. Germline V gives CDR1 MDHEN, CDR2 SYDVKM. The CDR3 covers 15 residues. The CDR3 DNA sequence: TGTGCCAGCAGTTTACCCCGCCGGACAAACACTGAAGCTTTCTTT. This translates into CASSLPRRTNTEAFF.

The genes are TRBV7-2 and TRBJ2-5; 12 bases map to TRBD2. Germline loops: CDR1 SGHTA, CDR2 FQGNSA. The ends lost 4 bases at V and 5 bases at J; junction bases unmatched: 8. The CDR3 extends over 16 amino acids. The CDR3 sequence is CASSSQPGTSGETQYF. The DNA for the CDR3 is TGTGCCAGCAGCTCACAACCCGGGACTAGCGGGGAGACCCAGTACTTC. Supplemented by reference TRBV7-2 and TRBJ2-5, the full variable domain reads GAGVSQSPSNKVTEKGKDVELRCDPISGHTALYWYRQSLGQGLEFLIYFQGNSAPDKSGLPSDRFSAERTGGSVSTLTIQRTQQEDSAVYLCASSSQPGTSGETQYFGPGTRLLVL.

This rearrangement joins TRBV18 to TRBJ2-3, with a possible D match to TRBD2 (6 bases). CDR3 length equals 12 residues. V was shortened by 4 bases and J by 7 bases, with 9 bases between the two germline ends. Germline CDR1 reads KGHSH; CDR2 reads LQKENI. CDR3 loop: CASSLGSYTQYF. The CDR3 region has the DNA TGTGCCAGCTCACTCGGGAGTTATACGCAGTATTTT.

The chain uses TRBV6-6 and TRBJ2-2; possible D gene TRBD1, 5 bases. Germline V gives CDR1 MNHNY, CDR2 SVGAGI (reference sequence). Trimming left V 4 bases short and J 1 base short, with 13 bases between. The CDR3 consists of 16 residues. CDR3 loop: CASSSGHYVNTGELFF. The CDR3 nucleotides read TGTGCCAGCAGTTCTGGACACTATGTGAACACCGGGGAGCTGTTTTTT.

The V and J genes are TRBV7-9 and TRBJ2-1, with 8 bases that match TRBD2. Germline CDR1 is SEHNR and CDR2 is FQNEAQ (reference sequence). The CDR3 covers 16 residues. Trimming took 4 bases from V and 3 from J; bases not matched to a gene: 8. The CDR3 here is CASSYASGRSYNEQFF. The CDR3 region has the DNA TGTGCCAGCAGCTATGCCAGCGGGAGAAGCTACAATGAGCAGTTCTTC.

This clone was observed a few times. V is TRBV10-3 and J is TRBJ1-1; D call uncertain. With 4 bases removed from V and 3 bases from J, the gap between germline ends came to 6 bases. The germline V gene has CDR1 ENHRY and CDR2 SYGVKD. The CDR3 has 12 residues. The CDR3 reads CAISAKDTEAFF. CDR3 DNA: TGTGCCATCAGTGCTAAAGACACTGAAGCTTTCTTT.

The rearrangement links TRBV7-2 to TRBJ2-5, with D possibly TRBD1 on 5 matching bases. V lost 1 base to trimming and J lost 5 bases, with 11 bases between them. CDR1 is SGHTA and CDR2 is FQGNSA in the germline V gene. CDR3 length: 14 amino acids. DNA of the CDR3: TGTGCCAGCAGCTTAGGGGGCCTTAAGGAGACCCAGTACTTC. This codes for CASSLGGLKETQYF.

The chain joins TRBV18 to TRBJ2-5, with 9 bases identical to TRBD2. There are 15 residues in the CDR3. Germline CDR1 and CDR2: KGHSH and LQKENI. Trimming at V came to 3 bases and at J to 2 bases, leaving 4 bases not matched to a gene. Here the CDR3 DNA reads TGTGCCAGCTCACCGCTAGCGGGGCCGCAAGAGACCCAGTACTTC. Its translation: CASSPLAGPQETQYF.

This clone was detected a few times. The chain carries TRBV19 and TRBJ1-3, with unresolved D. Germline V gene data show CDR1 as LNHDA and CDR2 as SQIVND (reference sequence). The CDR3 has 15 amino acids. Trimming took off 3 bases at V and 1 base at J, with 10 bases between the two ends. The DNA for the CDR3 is TGTGCCAGTAGTATCGACGCAGCGTCTGGAAACACCATATATTTT. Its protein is CASSIDAASGNTIYF.

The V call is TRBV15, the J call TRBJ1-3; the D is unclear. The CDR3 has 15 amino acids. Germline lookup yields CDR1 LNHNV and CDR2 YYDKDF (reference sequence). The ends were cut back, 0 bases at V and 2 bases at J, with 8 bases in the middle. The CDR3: CATSRDARAGNTIYF. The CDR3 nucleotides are TGTGCCACCAGCAGAGATGCGCGGGCTGGAAACACCATATATTTT.

In nucleotides, the CDR3 is TGTGCCAGCAGCGTAACCGCTAGCGGGGAGAGGAACAATGAGCAGTTCTTC. Amino acids: CASSVTASGERNNEQFF. The rearrangement joins TRBV2 to TRBJ2-1; 9 nucleotides align to TRBD2. The germline gives CDR1 SNHLY, CDR2 FYNNEI. The V segment lost 6 bases and the J segment 5 bases; nucleotides outside the gene matches: 14. The CDR3 length is 17 residues.

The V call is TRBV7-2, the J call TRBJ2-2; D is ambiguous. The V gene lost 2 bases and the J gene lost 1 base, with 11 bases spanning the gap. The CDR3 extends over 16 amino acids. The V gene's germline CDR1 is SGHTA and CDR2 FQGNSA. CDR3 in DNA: TGTGCCAGCAGCTTAAGATCCAGCGTGAACACCGGGGAGCTGTTTTTT. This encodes CASSLRSSVNTGELFF.

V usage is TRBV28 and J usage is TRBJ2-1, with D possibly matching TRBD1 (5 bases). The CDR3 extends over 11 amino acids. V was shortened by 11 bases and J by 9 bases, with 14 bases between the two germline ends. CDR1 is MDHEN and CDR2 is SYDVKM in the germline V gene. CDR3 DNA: TGTGCCGGGGCAGGAAAGGGTGAGCAGTTCTTC. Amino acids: CAGAGKGEQFF. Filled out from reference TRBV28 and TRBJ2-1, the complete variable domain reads DVKVTQSSRYLVKRTGEKVFLECVQDMDHENMFWYRQDPGLGLRLIYFSYDVKMKEKGDIPEGYSVSREKKERFSLILESASTNQTSMYLCAGAGKGEQFFGPGTRLTVL.

DNA for the CDR3: TGTGCCAGCAGCCAGGGACAGGTCTTTACCGGGGAGCTGTTTTTT. Translating it yields CASSQGQVFTGELFF. This chain connects TRBV6-5 to TRBJ2-2; TRBD1 matches 8 bases. With V trimmed by 6 bases and J by 5 bases, 8 bases remained unmatched. This CDR3 has 15 residues. The germline V gene encodes CDR1 MNHEY and CDR2 SVGAGI.

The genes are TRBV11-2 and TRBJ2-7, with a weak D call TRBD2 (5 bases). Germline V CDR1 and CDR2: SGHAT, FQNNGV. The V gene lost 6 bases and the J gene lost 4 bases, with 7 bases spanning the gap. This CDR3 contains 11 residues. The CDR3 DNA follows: TGTGCCAGCAGTACGGGGTACGAGCAGTACTTC. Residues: CASSTGYEQYF.

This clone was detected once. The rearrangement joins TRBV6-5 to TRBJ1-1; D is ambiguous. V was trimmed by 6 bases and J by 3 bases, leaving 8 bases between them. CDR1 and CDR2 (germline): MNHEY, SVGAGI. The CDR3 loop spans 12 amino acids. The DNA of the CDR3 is TGTGCCAGCAGCCCCACAGACACTGAAGCTTTCTTT. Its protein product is CASSPTDTEAFF.

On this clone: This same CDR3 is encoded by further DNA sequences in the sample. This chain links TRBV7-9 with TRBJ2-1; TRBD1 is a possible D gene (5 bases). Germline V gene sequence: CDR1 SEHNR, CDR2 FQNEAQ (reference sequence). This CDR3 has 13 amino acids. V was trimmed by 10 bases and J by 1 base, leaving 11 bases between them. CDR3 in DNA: TGTGCCACCCAGGCAGGGTCCTACAATGAGCAGTTCTTC. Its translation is CATQAGSYNEQFF.

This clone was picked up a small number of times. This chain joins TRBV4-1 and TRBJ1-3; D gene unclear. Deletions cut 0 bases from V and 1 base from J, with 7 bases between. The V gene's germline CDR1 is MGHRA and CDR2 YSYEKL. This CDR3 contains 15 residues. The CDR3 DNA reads TGCGCCAGCAGCCAAGATATCGCGTCTGGAAACACCATATATTTT. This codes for CASSQDIASGNTIYF.

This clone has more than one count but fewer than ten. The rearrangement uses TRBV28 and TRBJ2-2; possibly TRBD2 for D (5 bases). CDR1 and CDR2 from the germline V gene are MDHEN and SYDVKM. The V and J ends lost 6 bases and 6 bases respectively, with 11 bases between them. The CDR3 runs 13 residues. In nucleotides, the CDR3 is TGTGCCAGCAGCCCCCCGCGGGCCGGGGAGCTGTTTTTT. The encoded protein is CASSPPRAGELFF. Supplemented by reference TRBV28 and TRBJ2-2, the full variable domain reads DVKVTQSSRYLVKRTGEKVFLECVQDMDHENMFWYRQDPGLGLRLIYFSYDVKMKEKGDIPEGYSVSREKKERFSLILESASTNQTSMYLCASSPPRAGELFFGEGSRLTVL.

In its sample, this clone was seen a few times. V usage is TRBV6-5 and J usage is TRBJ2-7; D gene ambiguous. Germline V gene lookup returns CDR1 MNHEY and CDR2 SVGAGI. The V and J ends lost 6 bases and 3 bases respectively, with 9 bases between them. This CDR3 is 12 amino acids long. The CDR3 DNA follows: TGTGCCAGCAGCCGAGGTCACTACGAGCAGTACTTC. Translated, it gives CASSRGHYEQYF.

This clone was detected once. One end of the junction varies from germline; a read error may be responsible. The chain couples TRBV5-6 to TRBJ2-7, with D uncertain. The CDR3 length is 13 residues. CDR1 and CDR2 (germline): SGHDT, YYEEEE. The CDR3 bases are TGTGCCAGCAGCTTGCGGCGGATCTACGGGCAGTACTTC. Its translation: CASSLRRIYGQYF.

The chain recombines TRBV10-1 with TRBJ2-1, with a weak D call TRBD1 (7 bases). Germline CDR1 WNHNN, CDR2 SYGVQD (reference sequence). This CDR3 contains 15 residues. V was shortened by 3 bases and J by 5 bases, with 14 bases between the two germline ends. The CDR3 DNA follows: TGCGCCAGCAGTGATCGGAGCAGGGGGGACAATGAGCAGTTCTTC. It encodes CASSDRSRGDNEQFF.

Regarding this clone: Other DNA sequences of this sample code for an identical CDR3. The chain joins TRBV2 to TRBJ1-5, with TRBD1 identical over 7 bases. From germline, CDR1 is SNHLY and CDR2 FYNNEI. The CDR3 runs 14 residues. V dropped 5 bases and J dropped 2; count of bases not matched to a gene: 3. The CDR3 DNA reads TGTGCCAGCAGTAGACAGGGTGGCAATCAGCCCCAGCATTTT. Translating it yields CASSRQGGNQPQHF.